This TCR beta chain was documented in a study of blood T cell repertoires in COVID-19. Trimming took off 5 bases at V and 2 bases at J, with 16 bases between the two ends. Germline V gene data show CDR1 as SGHRS and CDR2 as YFSETQ. The CDR3 is 15 residues long. Source study methods: Scientists estimated how many nucleated cells there were by amplifying reference gene primers. The method was immunoSEQ multiplex PCR; TCRdb's version includes in-frame clones alone and lacks a portion of them. V, J and clone size reflect that table, while D and trimming were determined from the DNA. The data contain approximately 110,000 clones, around 66% of them singletons.

The sequence was obtained from a man older than 75 with acute or convalescent COVID-19. The chain joins TRBV5-1 to TRBJ2-5; a weak D match, TRBD2 (6 bases). Sequencing was performed on peripheral blood. CDR3 loop: CASRMGSSGQETQYF. The CDR3, as DNA: TGCGCCAGCAGGATGGGCAGTAGCGGACAAGAGACCCAGTACTTC.